This entry describes one T cell receptor (beta chain). The data are from a study of blood T cell repertoires in COVID-19. The wider study: From the United States, Italy and Spain came samples of acute and convalescent COVID-19.

Under the authors' procedure: Amplifying reference gene primers gave estimates of nucleated cell counts. Profiling relied on immunoSEQ multiplex PCR, and the TCRdb table lists in-frame clones only, not all of them. From that table come the V and J calls and clone size; the DNA was used to work out D and trimming. The sample consists of fewer than 350,000 clones, 86% of them appearing once. A Seattle source enrolled patients during active infection and followed them longitudinally. The receptor was derived from a woman under 40 with COVID-19, enrolled during active disease. Input material: peripheral blood.

This CDR3 reads CAWSVAGGGDQPQHF. As DNA, the CDR3 is TGTGCCTGGAGTGTGGCGGGGGGCGGCGATCAGCCCCAGCATTTT. The V gene is TRBV30, the J gene TRBJ1-5; weak D call: TRBD1 (6 bases). V lost 0 bases and J 5 bases, leaving 14 bases between the germline ends. CDR1 GTSNPN and CDR2 SVGIG come from the germline V gene (reference sequence). CDR3 length: 15 amino acids.